Below are 2 T cell receptor beta chains sequenced from a single sample in a study of blood T cell repertoires in COVID-19. Sequenced by immunoSEQ multiplex PCR; TCRdb stores in-frame clones only, minus some. The sample holds some 60,000 clones, about nine tenths seen once. The sample consisted of peripheral blood. These receptors all stem from a human donor in a cohort sampled during active COVID-19.

The chain employs TRBV6-5 and TRBJ1-1; 8 bases line up with TRBD1. The CDR3 extends over 13 amino acids. V lost 6 bases to trimming and J lost 1 base; unmatched junction nucleotides: 1. In germline, CDR1 is MNHEY, CDR2 SVGAGI. CDR3 nucleotides: TGTGCCAGCAGAGGGACAGGGAACACTGAAGCTTTCTTT. This codes for CASRGTGNTEAFF.

The table lists this clone with a count of one. The genes are TRBV28 and TRBJ1-5; 11 bases are shared with TRBD1. This CDR3 has 16 residues. The germline CDR1 and CDR2 sequences are MDHEN and SYDVKM. The V and J ends lost 6 bases and 2 bases, in that order; junction bases with no gene match: 6. The CDR3 DNA follows: TGTGCCAGCAGGAACAGGGACAGGGGGGGCAATCAGCCCCAGCATTTT. It encodes CASRNRDRGGNQPQHF.